This TCR beta chain derives from a study of blood T cell repertoires in COVID-19. About the study: Acute-phase and convalescent COVID-19 samples originated in the United States, Italy and Spain.

Germline CDR1 reads SGHTA; CDR2 reads FQGTGA. Trimming pared 5 bases from V and 5 bases from J, leaving 10 bases between. This CDR3 region has 13 residues. Repertoires were generated with immunoSEQ multiplex PCR, while TCRdb's copy carries only in-frame clones and drops some. The sample holds 140,000 to 150,000 clones, over 75% seen once. J is TRBJ2-1 and V is TRBV7-3; maybe TRBD2 (5 bases). This receptor was identified in a woman in her sixties or seventies with active COVID-19. The sample consisted of peripheral blood. The CDR3 sequence: CASSVARDNEQFF. The CDR3 nucleotides are TGTGCCAGCAGCGTAGCGCGAGACAATGAGCAGTTCTTC.